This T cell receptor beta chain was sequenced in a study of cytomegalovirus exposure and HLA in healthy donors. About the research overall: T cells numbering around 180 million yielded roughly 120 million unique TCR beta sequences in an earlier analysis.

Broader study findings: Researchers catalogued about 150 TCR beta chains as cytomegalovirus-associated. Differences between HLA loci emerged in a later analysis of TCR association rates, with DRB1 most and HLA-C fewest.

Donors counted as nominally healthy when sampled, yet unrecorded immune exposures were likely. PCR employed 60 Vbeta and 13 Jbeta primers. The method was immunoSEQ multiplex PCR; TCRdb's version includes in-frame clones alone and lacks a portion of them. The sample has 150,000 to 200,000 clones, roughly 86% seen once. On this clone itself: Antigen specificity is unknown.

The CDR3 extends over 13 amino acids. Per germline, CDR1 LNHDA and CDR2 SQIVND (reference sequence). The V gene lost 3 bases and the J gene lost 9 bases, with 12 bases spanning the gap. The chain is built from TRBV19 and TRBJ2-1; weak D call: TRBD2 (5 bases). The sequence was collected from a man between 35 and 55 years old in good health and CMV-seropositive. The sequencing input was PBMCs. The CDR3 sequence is CASSIQDSAEQFF. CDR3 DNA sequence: TGTGCCAGTAGTATTCAGGACTCAGCTGAGCAGTTCTTC.